The T cell receptor (beta chain) under discussion was sequenced for a study of CD8 T cells in ankylosing spondylitis. TCRdb re-analysed the 5' RACE reads in MiXCR, keeping a single row per CDR3 protein. Altogether a few hundred thousand distinct CDR3 sequences are present, roughly 11% being singletons, with the ten largest covering roughly 9%. The sample holds many counts of this clonotype. Its antigen is as yet unknown. Study-level findings and limits: Within ankylosing spondylitis blood, a TCR beta motif made up of eight highly homologous variants appeared to be characteristic.

Germline lookup yields CDR1 SQVTM and CDR2 ANQGSEA. Losses at the gene ends were 0 bases for V and 6 bases for J; bases not matched to a gene: 8. This CDR3 contains 16 residues. The sequence was collected from a female donor with ankylosing spondylitis or in good health (not recorded which). The sequencing input was blood, either unsorted or a sorted T cell fraction (not recorded which). V and J are TRBV29-1 and TRBJ2-3; 11 bases are shared with TRBD2. Here the CDR3 DNA reads TGCAGCGTTGAAGATCGAATTCGGACTAGCGGGGATACGCAGTATTTT. Translated: CSVEDRIRTSGDTQYF.